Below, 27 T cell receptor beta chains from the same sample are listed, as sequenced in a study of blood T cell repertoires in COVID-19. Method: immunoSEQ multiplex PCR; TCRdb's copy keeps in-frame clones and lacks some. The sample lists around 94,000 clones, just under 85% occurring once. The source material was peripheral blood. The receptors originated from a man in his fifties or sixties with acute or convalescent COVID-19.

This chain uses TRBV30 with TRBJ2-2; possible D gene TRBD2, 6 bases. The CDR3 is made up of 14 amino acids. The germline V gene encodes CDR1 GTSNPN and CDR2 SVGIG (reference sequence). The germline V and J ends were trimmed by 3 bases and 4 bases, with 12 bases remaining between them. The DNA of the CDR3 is TGTGCCTGGAGCCGGGGGTCCCCCACCGGGGAGCTGTTTTTT. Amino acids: CAWSRGSPTGELFF.

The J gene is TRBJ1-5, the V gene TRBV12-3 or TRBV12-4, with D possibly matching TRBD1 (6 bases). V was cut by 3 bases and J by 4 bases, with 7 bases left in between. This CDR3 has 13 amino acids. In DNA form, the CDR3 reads TGTGCCAGCAGTTTCGGGACAAATCAGCCCCAGCATTTT. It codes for CASSFGTNQPQHF.

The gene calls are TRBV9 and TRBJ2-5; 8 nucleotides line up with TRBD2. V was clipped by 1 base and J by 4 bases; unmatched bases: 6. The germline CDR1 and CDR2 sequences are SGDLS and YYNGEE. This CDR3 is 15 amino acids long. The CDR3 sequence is CASSVTTAGGETQYF. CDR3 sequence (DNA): TGTGCCAGCAGCGTAACGACGGCGGGAGGAGAGACCCAGTACTTC.

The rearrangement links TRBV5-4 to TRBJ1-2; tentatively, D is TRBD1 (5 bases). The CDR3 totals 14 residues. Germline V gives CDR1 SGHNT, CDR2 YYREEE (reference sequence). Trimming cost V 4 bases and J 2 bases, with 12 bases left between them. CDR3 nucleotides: TGTGCCAGCAGCACGGGACTCCTCAACTATGGCTACACCTTC. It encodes CASSTGLLNYGYTF.

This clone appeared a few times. CDR3 bases: TGTGCCAGCAGTTTCGAGGAGACCCAGTACTTC. This translates into CASSFEETQYF. The J gene is TRBJ2-5, the V gene TRBV12-3 or TRBV12-4; D gene unclear. V was trimmed by 3 bases and J by 5 bases, leaving 4 bases between them. The CDR3 has 11 residues.

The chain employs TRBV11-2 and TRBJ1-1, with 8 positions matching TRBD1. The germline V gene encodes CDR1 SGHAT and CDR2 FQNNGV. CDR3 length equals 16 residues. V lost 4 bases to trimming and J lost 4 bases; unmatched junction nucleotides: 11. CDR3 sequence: CASSSTSTGARTEAFF. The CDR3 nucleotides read TGTGCCAGCAGCTCCACGTCGACAGGGGCACGCACTGAAGCTTTCTTT.

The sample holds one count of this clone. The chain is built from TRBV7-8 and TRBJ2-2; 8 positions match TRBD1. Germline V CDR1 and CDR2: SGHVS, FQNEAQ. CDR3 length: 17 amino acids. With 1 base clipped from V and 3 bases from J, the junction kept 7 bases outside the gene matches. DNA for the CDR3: TGTGCCAGCAGCTTAGGGGGGGACAGGCAATACACCGGGGAGCTGTTTTTT. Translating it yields CASSLGGDRQYTGELFF. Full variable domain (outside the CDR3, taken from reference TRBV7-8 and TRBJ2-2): GAGVSQSPRYKVAKRGQDVALRCDPISGHVSLFWYQQALGQGPEFLTYFQNEAQLDKSGLPSDRFFAERPEGSVSTLKIQRTQQEDSAVYLCASSLGGDRQYTGELFFGEGSRLTVL.

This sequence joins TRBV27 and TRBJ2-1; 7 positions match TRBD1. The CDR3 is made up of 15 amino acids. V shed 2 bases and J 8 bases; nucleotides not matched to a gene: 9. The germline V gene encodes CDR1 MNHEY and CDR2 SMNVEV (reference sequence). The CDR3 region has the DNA TGTGCCAGCAGTTTAGGCCGAACAGGGGATGATGAGCAGTTCTTC. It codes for CASSLGRTGDDEQFF.

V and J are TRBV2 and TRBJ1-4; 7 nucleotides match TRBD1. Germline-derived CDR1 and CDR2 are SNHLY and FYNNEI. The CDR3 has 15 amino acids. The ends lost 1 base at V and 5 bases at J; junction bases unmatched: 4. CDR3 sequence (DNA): TGTGCCAGCAGTGAAGACAGGGGCCGGAATGAAAAACTGTTTTTT. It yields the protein CASSEDRGRNEKLFF. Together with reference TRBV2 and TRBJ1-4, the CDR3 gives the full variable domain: EPEVTQTPSHQVTQMGQEVILRCVPISNHLYFYWYRQILGQKVEFLVSFYNNEISEKSEIFDDQFSVERPDGSNFTLKIRSTKLEDSAMYFCASSEDRGRNEKLFFGSGTQLSVL.

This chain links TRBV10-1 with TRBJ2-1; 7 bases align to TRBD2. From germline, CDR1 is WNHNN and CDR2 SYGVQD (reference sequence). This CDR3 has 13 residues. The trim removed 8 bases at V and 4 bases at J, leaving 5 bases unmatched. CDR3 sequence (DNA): TGCGCCAGCCTAGCGGACTTATACAATGAGCAGTTCTTC. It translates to CASLADLYNEQFF.

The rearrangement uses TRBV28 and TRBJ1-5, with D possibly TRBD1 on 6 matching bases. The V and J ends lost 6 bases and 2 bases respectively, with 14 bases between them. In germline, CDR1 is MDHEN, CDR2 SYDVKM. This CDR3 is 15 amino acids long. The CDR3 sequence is CASRPYREGNQPQHF. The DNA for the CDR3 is TGTGCCAGCAGACCCTACAGGGAAGGCAATCAGCCCCAGCATTTT.

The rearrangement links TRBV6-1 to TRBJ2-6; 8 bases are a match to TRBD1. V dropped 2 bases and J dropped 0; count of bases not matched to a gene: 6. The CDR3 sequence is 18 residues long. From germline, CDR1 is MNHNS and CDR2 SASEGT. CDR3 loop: CASSEQHDRGSGANVLTF. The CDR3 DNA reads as TGTGCCAGCAGTGAACAACATGACAGGGGCTCTGGGGCCAACGTCCTGACTTTC.

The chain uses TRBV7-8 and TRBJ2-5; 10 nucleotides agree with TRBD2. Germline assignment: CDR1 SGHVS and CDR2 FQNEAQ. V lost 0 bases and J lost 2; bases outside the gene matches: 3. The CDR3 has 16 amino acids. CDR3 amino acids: CASSLASGLAQETQYF. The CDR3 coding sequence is TGTGCCAGCAGCTTAGCCTCGGGACTAGCGCAAGAGACCCAGTACTTC.

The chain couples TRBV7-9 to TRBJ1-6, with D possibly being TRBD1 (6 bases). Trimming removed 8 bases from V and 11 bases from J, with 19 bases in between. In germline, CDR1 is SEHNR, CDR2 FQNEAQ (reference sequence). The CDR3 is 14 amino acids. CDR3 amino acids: CASGTGGQGPPLHF. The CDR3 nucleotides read TGTGCCAGCGGAACGGGGGGCCAGGGGCCACCCCTCCACTTT.

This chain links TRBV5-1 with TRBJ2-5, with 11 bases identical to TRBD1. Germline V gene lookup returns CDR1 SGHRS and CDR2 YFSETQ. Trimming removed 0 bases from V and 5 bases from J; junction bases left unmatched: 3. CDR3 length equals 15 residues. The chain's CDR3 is CASSLGTGGLETQYF. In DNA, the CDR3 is TGCGCCAGCAGCTTGGGGACAGGGGGCCTTGAGACCCAGTACTTC.

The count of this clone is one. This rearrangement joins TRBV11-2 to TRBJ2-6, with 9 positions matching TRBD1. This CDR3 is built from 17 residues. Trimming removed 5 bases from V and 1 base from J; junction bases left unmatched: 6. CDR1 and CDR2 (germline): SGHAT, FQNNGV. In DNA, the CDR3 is TGTGCCAGCAGCCTAACAGGGGGCGGATCTGGGGCCAACGTCCTGACTTTC. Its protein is CASSLTGGGSGANVLTF.

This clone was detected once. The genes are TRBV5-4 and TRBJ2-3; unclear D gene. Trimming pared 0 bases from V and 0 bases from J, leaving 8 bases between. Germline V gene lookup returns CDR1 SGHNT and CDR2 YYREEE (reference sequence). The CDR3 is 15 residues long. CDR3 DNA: TGTGCCAGCAGCTTGGGGGCCCCTAGCACAGATACGCAGTATTTT. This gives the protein CASSLGAPSTDTQYF.

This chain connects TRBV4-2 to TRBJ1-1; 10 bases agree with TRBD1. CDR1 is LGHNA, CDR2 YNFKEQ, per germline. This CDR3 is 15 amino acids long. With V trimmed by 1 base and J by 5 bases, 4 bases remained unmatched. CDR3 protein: CASSQGDRGETEAFF. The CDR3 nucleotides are TGTGCCAGCAGCCAAGGGGACAGGGGAGAGACTGAAGCTTTCTTT.

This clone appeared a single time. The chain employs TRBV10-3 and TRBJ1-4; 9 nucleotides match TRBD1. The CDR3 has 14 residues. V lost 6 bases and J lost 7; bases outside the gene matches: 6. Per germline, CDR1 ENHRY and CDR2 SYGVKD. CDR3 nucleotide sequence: TGTGCCATCAGATCGGACAGGGGTCCTGAAAAACTGTTTTTT. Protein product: CAIRSDRGPEKLFF.

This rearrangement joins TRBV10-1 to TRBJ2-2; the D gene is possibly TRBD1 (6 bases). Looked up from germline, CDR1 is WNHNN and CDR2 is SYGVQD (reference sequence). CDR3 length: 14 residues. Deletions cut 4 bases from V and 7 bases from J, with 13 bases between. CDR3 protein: CASSGGRGFGELFF. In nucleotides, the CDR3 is TGCGCCAGCAGTGGAGGCAGGGGATTCGGGGAGCTGTTTTTT.

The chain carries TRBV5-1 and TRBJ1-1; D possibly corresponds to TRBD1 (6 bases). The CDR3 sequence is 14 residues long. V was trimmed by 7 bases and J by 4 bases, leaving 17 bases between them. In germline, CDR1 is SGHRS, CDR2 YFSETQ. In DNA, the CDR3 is TGCGCCAGCGGGTCCAGGGGTGGAGTCACTGAAGCTTTCTTT. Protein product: CASGSRGGVTEAFF.

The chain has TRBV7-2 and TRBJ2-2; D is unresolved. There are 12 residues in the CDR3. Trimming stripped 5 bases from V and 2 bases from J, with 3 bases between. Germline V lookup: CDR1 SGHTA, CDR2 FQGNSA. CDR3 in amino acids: CASSVNTGELFF. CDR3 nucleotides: TGTGCCAGCAGCGTAAACACCGGGGAGCTGTTTTTT.

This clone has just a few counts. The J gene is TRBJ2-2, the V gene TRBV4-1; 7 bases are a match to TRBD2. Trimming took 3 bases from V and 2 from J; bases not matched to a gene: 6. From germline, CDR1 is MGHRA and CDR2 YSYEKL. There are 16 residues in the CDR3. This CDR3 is CASSHYRGSNTGELFF. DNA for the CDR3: TGCGCCAGCAGCCATTACCGCGGGAGTAACACCGGGGAGCTGTTTTTT.

CDR3 bases: TGTGCCACCAGTGAAGCAGGGGGCCAAGAGACCCAGTACTTC. It yields the protein CATSEAGGQETQYF. This chain joins TRBV24-1 and TRBJ2-5, with 7 bases that match TRBD1. J gave up 1 base and V 4 bases, and 2 bases lay outside the gene matches. CDR3 length: 14 amino acids. From germline, CDR1 is KGHDR and CDR2 SFDVKD.

The chain's CDR3 is CAWRGDIRQFF. The CDR3, as DNA: TGTGCCTGGAGGGGGGACATTAGGCAGTTCTTC. The gene calls are TRBV30 and TRBJ2-1, with D possibly being TRBD1 (6 bases). The CDR3 runs 11 residues. CDR1 and CDR2 from the germline V gene are GTSNPN and SVGIG (reference sequence). Trimming pared 3 bases from V and 12 bases from J, leaving 12 bases between.

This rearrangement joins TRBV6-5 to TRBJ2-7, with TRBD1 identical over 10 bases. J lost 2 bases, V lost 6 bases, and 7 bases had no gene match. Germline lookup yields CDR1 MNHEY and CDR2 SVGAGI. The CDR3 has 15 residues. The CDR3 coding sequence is TGTGCCAGCAGAGCCCCGGGACAGGGGACCTACGAGCAGTACTTC. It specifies CASRAPGQGTYEQYF.

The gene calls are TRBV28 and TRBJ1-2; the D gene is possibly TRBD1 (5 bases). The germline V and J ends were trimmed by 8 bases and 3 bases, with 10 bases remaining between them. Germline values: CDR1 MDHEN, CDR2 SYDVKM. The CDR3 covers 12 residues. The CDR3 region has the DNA TGTGCCAGCGGGGCCAGGTACTATGGCTACACCTTC. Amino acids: CASGARYYGYTF.